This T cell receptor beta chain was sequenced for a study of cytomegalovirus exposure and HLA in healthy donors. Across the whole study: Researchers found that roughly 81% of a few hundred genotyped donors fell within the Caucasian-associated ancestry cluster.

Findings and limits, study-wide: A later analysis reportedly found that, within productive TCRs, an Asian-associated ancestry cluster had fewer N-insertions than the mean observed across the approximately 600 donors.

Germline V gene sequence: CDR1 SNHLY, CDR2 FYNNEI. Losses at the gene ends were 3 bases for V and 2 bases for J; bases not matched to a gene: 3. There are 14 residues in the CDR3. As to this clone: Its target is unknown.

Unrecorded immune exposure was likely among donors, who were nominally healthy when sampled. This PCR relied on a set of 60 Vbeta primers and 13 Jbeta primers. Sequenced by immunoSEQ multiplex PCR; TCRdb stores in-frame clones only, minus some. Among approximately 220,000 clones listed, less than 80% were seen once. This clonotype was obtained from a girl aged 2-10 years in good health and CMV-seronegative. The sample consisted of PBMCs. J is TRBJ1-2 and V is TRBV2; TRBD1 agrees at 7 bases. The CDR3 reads CASSDSGGNYGYTF. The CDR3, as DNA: TGTGCCAGCAGTGATTCAGGGGGGAACTATGGCTACACCTTC.